A selection of T cell receptor beta chains follows, all from one sample in a study of T cell responses to AZD1222 COVID-19 vaccine. Produced via immunoSEQ multiplex PCR; TCRdb's table is partial and in-frame only. The data hold 70,000 to 90,000 clones, with over 75% observed a single time. The specimen was peripheral blood, collected 28 days after the second AZD1222 dose. Receptor source: an adult who received the AZD1222 COVID-19 vaccine. Both conserved end residues are part of each CDR3. A D gene is named only where the DNA matches it firmly. The listing skips clone size in some rows; elsewhere it reads once, few, many or a size class.

TRBV28	TRBD1	TRBJ2-7	-	TGTGCCAGCAGTTCGGGACAGTCCTACGAGCAGTACTTC	CASSSGQSYEQYF
TRBV7-9	TRBD1	TRBJ2-7	few	TGTGCCAGCAGCTTAGTGGGGGACAGGGATGCCTACGAGCAGTACTTC	CASSLVGDRDAYEQYF
TRBV6-5	-	TRBJ1-6	-	TGTGCCAGCAGTTGGGCGAATTCACCCCTCCACTTT	CASSWANSPLHF
TRBV2	-	TRBJ2-7	few	TGTGCCAGCAGTGAATCGGGATACGAGCAGTACTTC	CASSESGYEQYF
TRBV6-2/TRBV6-3	-	TRBJ1-2	-	TGTGCCAGCAGTTCCCTACCCTATGGCTACACCTTC	CASSSLPYGYTF
TRBV19	TRBD1	TRBJ1-2	-	TGTGCCAGTAGTATCCGACAGGGTAGGGATGGCTACACCTTC	CASSIRQGRDGYTF
TRBV19	-	TRBJ2-2	once	TGTGCCAGTAGGCAGGGTGGTCGGAACACCGGGGAGCTGTTTTTT	CASRQGGRNTGELFF
TRBV11-3	TRBD1	TRBJ1-1	-	TGTGCCAGCAGCTTAACAGGGGGTGACACTGAAGCTTTCTTT	CASSLTGGDTEAFF
TRBV6-5	-	TRBJ1-2	-	TGTGCCAGCAGTTACGCCCGGGCCGGACACTATGGCTACACCTTC	CASSYARAGHYGYTF
TRBV9	TRBD1	TRBJ2-3	few	TGTGCCAGCAGCGTACGGGACAGGGGGATCGCAGATACGCAGTATTTT	CASSVRDRGIADTQYF
TRBV29-1	TRBD2	TRBJ2-1	-	TGCAGCGTGTTAGCGGGAGGGTCCTACAATGAGCAGTTCTTC	CSVLAGGSYNEQFF
TRBV3-1/TRBV3-2	TRBD1	TRBJ1-2	-	TGTGCCAGCAGCCAAAACAGGGGATTCGGTGATGGCTACACCTTC	CASSQNRGFGDGYTF
TRBV7-2	-	TRBJ2-2	-	TGTGCCAGCAGCTCCTTCATTTGGAGGGCGAAAAACACCGGGGAGCTGTTTTTT	CASSSFIWRAKNTGELFF
TRBV29-1	-	TRBJ2-5	-	TGCAGCGTTGTAGAGGGCGCGGAGACCCAGTACTTC	CSVVEGAETQYF
TRBV19	TRBD2	TRBJ2-2	-	TGTGCCAGTAGGAAGCGGGATATCACCGGGGAGCTGTTTTTT	CASRKRDITGELFF
TRBV7-9	TRBD1	TRBJ2-7	-	TGTGCCAGCAGCTCGACGGGACAGTCCTACGAGCAGTACTTC	CASSSTGQSYEQYF
TRBV11-3	-	TRBJ2-7	-	TGTGCCAGCAGACACCCAGGGGAGGGATACGAGCAGTACTTC	CASRHPGEGYEQYF
TRBV21-1	-	TRBJ2-5	once	TGTGCCAGCAGTTTAGCCCCCGAAGAGACCCAGTACTTC	CASSLAPEETQYF
TRBV3-1/TRBV3-2	TRBD1	TRBJ1-1	few	TGTGCCAGCACCACCACAGAGGGGGCGCGGACTGAAGCTTTCTTT	CASTTTEGARTEAFF
TRBV7-2	TRBD1	TRBJ2-6	-	TGTGCCAGCAGCCGGACAGGAAGCTCTGGGGCCAACGTCCTGACTTTC	CASSRTGSSGANVLTF
TRBV5-6	-	TRBJ1-2	-	TGTGCCAGCAGCTCCGGACTGAACTATGGCTACACCTTC	CASSSGLNYGYTF
TRBV3-1/TRBV3-2	-	TRBJ1-1	-	TGTGCCAGCAGCCAACCAGGGATGAACACTGAAGCTTTCTTT	CASSQPGMNTEAFF
TRBV5-6	-	TRBJ1-3	once	TGTGCCAGCAGCTTGACGCCGAGCTCTGGAAACACCATATATTTT	CASSLTPSSGNTIYF
TRBV10-3	-	TRBJ2-3	-	TGTGCCATCAGTGAAGGGGTAACTGATACGCAGTATTTT	CAISEGVTDTQYF
TRBV4-2	TRBD2	TRBJ2-3	-	TGTGCCAGCAGCGCAGGGACTAGGGTGTCAGATACGCAGTATTTT	CASSAGTRVSDTQYF
TRBV12-5	-	TRBJ1-2	-	TGTGCTAGTGGTTTGCGGGCTGGAACAGGACCTACCCTCGGTGGCTACACCTTC	CASGLRAGTGPTLGGYTF
TRBV28	-	TRBJ1-3	-	TGTGCCAGCAGTTTATCGAGCCCCGGGCTGGGAAACACCATATATTTT	CASSLSSPGLGNTIYF
TRBV27	TRBD1	TRBJ1-2	once	TGTGCCAGTAGACAGGGTAACTATGGCTACACCTTC	CASRQGNYGYTF
TRBV5-4	TRBD1	TRBJ1-1	-	TGTGCCAGCAGCTTGGGGACAGGTATGAACACTGAAGCTTTCTTT	CASSLGTGMNTEAFF
TRBV14	-	TRBJ2-3	once	TGTGCCAGCAGCCAAGGGCGGGTCACAGATACGCAGTATTTT	CASSQGRVTDTQYF
TRBV12-5	-	TRBJ1-6	few	TGTGCTAGTGGTCTGGAGGATTCACCCCTCCACTTT	CASGLEDSPLHF
TRBV9	-	TRBJ1-5	-	TGTGCCAGCGGAGACGGATTCAATCAGCCCCAGCATTTT	CASGDGFNQPQHF
TRBV5-1	-	TRBJ2-3	-	TGCGCCAGCAGCTTGAGAGGTTTGGAAGTGGGGACAGATACGCAGTATTTT	CASSLRGLEVGTDTQYF
TRBV7-2	TRBD1	TRBJ1-2	-	TGTGCCAGCAGCTTAGTAGCGGCGGGACAGGTCCGTGGCTACACCTTC	CASSLVAAGQVRGYTF
TRBV6-5	-	TRBJ2-3	-	TGTGCCAGCCGGGGAAGCACAGATACGCAGTATTTT	CASRGSTDTQYF
TRBV10-3	-	TRBJ2-2	few	TGTGCCATCAGTGAGTCAACTCAAACCGGGGAGCTGTTTTTT	CAISESTQTGELFF
TRBV5-5	-	TRBJ1-1	-	TGTGCCAGCAGCCGAGATACCATGGGCTCTGCTGTAGCTTTCTTT	CASSRDTMGSAVAFF
TRBV29-1	-	TRBJ1-2	-	TGCAGCGTTAGTGCAGATAACTATGGCTACACCTTC	CSVSADNYGYTF
TRBV6-6	-	TRBJ1-3	-	TGTGCCAGCATAGGCGCAGCTTTCTCTGGAAACACCATATATTTT	CASIGAAFSGNTIYF
TRBV27	TRBD1	TRBJ1-3	-	TGTGCCAGCAGTTTATCTCCTTGGACAGGGGGCCAAAACACCATATATTTT	CASSLSPWTGGQNTIYF
TRBV6-5	-	TRBJ1-4	few	TGTGCCAGCAGTTACGCGGCATTTGAAAAACTGTTTTTT	CASSYAAFEKLFF
TRBV19	TRBD1	TRBJ1-2	-	TGTGCCAGTAGTGATACAGGGGGCTATGGCTACACCTTC	CASSDTGGYGYTF
TRBV4-3	-	TRBJ2-7	few	TGCGCCAGCAGCCACCTAACTAGCTTCGGTTACGAGCAGTACTTC	CASSHLTSFGYEQYF
TRBV5-1	TRBD1	TRBJ2-1	-	TGCGCCAGCAGTCCATACGGGACAGGTCCCTACAATGAGCAGTTCTTC	CASSPYGTGPYNEQFF